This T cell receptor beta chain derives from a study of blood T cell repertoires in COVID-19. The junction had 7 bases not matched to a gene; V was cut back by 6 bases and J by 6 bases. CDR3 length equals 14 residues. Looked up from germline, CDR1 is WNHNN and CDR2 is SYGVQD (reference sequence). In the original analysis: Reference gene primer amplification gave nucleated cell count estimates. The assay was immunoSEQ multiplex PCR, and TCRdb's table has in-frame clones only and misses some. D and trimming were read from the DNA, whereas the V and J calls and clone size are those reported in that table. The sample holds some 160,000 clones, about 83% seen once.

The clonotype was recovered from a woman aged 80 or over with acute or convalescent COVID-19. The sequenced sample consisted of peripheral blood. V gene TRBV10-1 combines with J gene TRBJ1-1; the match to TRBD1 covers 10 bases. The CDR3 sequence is CASSGTGDLAEAFF. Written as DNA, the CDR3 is TGCGCCAGCAGCGGGACAGGGGATCTTGCTGAAGCTTTCTTT.